These T cell receptor beta chains were read from a single sample in a study of cytomegalovirus exposure and HLA in healthy donors. Assay used: immunoSEQ multiplex PCR; TCRdb lists only in-frame clones, some missing. The sample yields 100,000 to 150,000 clones, over 60% seen once. Sequencing used PBMCs. These receptors were obtained from a man in his sixties in good health and CMV-seropositive. The CDR3 runs from the conserved cysteine through the conserved F or W. D genes are given only for firm matches. Some rows mark clone size as missing; the rest say once, few, many or name a class of expanded clone.

.,TRBV11-2,TRBJ2-7,.,CASSDGRGSYEQYF,TGTGCCAGCAGCGATGGTAGAGGCTCCTACGAGCAGTACTTC
.,TRBV19,TRBJ2-1,TRBD2,CASSMGGWGGYNEQFF,TGTGCCAGTAGTATGGGGGGTTGGGGGGGTTACAATGAGCAGTTCTTC
.,TRBV7-3,TRBJ2-2,TRBD2,CASSTTSGGAGELFF,TGTGCCAGCAGCACGACTAGCGGAGGAGCCGGGGAGCTGTTTTTT
.,TRBV5-1,TRBJ2-2,TRBD2,CASSFGGGATGELFF,TGCGCCAGCAGCTTCGGCGGGGGGGCCACCGGGGAGCTGTTTTTT
.,TRBV28,TRBJ1-6,.,CASTWRGTLHF,TGTGCCAGCACGTGGCGAGGGACCCTCCACTTT
.,TRBV7-3,TRBJ1-3,.,CASSLSPGSGNTIYF,TGTGCCAGCAGCTTATCCCCAGGCTCTGGAAACACCATATATTTT
few,TRBV21-1,TRBJ1-1,.,CASSKGGGQSEMNTEAFF,TGTGCCAGCAGCAAAGGGGGCGGACAATCGGAAATGAACACTGAAGCTTTCTTT
few,TRBV5-1,TRBJ2-5,TRBD2,CASSTAPGTRGTQYF,TGCGCCAGCAGCACTGCACCCGGGACTAGGGGGACCCAGTACTTC
.,TRBV28,TRBJ2-1,TRBD2,CASSLLRWGGTYNEQFF,TGTGCCAGCAGTTTATTACGGTGGGGGGGGACCTACAATGAGCAGTTCTTC
.,TRBV5-4,TRBJ2-6,.,CASSSPGGANVLTF,TGTGCCAGCAGCTCCCCGGGGGGGGCCAACGTCCTGACTTTC
.,TRBV28,TRBJ1-1,.,CASSLTLGTGGAFF,TGTGCCAGCAGTTTGACTTTAGGGACGGGAGGGGCTTTCTTT
.,TRBV6-6,TRBJ1-5,.,CASSLEADQPQHF,TGTGCCAGCAGTTTAGAGGCAGATCAGCCCCAGCATTTT
once,TRBV11-1,TRBJ2-3,.,CASSHYTDSTDTQYF,TGTGCCAGCAGCCACTACACCGATAGCACAGATACGCAGTATTTT
.,TRBV11-2,TRBJ1-5,TRBD1,CASSGQGGQPQHF,TGTGCCAGCAGTGGACAGGGAGGTCAGCCCCAGCATTTT
few,TRBV5-6,TRBJ2-7,TRBD1,CASSSPGTGGSYEQYF,TGTGCCAGCAGCTCGCCGGGGACAGGGGGATCCTACGAGCAGTACTTC
.,TRBV28,TRBJ1-5,TRBD1,CAGRGQGESNQPQHF,TGTGCCGGAAGGGGACAGGGGGAGAGCAATCAGCCCCAGCATTTT
.,TRBV5-1,TRBJ1-6,.,CASSLYGSSYNSPLHF,TGCGCCAGCAGCTTGTACGGGAGCTCCTATAATTCACCCCTCCACTTT
.,TRBV5-1,TRBJ2-4,TRBD1,CASSPRDRGNIQYF,TGCGCCAGCAGCCCCCGGGACAGGGGAAACATTCAGTACTTC
.,TRBV10-3,TRBJ1-1,.,CAIGAAGGTEAFF,TGTGCCATCGGAGCTGCCGGGGGCACTGAAGCTTTCTTT
.,TRBV7-3,TRBJ1-6,.,CASGAQGLNSPLHF,TGTGCCAGCGGCGCGCAGGGGCTGAACTCACCCCTCCACTTT
.,TRBV6-6,TRBJ2-1,.,CASSHGAGSRNEQFF,TGTGCCAGCAGTCACGGCGCAGGGTCAAGGAATGAGCAGTTCTTC
.,TRBV19,TRBJ2-1,.,CASSIAAGSYNEQFF,TGTGCCAGTAGTATAGCAGCGGGCTCCTACAATGAGCAGTTCTTC
.,TRBV2,TRBJ1-6,TRBD1,CASSVDRGNSPLHF,TGTGCCAGCAGCGTAGACAGGGGGAATTCACCCCTCCACTTT
few,TRBV7-9,TRBJ1-1,TRBD1,CASSRDRNTEAFF,TGTGCCAGCAGCCGGGACAGAAACACTGAAGCTTTCTTT
.,TRBV28,TRBJ1-5,TRBD1,CASSFPGRGRNQPQHF,TGTGCCAGCAGTTTCCCCGGCAGGGGGAGAAATCAGCCCCAGCATTTT
few,TRBV4-1,TRBJ1-3,.,CASSVRAAGNTIYF,TGCGCCAGCAGCGTCAGGGCAGCTGGAAACACCATATATTTT
.,TRBV28,TRBJ1-2,TRBD1,CASSSGQGSYGYTF,TGTGCCAGCAGTTCCGGACAGGGGTCGTATGGCTACACCTTC
.,TRBV4-1,TRBJ2-5,TRBD2,CASSQADYGGAGETQYF,TGCGCCAGCAGCCAAGCGGACTACGGGGGGGCGGGAGAGACCCAGTACTTC
.,TRBV5-1,TRBJ2-3,.,CASSLQGRTDTQYF,TGCGCCAGCAGCTTACAGGGTCGCACAGATACGCAGTATTTT
.,TRBV28,TRBJ1-2,TRBD1,CASSSRDRGVGYTF,TGTGCCAGCAGTTCCCGGGACAGGGGAGTTGGCTACACCTTC
.,TRBV6-6,TRBJ2-5,.,CASSSGEETQYF,TGTGCCAGCAGTTCGGGTGAGGAGACCCAGTACTTC